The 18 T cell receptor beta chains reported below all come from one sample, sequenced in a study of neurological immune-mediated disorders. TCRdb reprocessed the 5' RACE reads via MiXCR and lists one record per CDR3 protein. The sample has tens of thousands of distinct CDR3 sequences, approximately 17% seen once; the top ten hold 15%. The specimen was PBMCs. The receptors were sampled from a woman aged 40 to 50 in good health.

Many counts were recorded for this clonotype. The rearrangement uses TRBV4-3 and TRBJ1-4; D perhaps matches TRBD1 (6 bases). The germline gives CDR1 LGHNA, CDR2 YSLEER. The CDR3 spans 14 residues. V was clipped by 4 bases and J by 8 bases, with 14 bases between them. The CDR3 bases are TGCGCCAGCAGCCGACGGGGGCTTGGGGAAAAACTGTTTTTT. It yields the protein CASSRRGLGEKLFF.

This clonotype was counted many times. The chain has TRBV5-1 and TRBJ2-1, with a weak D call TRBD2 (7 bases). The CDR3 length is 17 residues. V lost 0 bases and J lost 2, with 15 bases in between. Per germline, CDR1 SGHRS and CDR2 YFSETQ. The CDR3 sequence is CASSLERGGLAYNEQFF. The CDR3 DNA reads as TGCGCCAGCAGCTTGGAAAGGGGGGGCCTGGCCTACAATGAGCAGTTCTTC.

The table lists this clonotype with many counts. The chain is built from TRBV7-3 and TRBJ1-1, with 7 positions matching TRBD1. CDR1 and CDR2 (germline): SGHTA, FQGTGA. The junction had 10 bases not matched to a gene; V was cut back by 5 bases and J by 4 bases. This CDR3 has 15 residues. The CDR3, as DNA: TGTGCCAGCAGCCTTACAGGGGCAGGGGTCACTGAAGCTTTCTTT. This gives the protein CASSLTGAGVTEAFF.

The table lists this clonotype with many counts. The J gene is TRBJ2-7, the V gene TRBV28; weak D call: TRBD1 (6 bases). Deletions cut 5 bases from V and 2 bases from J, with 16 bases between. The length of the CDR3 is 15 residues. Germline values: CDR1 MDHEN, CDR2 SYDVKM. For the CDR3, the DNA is TGTGCCAGCAGTCCCGCAGGGGAGAGGACCTACGAGCAGTACGTC. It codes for CASSPAGERTYEQYV.

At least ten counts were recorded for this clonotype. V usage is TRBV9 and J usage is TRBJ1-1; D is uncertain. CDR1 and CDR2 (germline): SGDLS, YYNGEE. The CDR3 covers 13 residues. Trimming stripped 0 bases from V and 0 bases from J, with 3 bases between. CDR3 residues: CASSVELNTEAFF. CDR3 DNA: TGTGCCAGCAGCGTAGAACTGAACACTGAAGCTTTCTTT.

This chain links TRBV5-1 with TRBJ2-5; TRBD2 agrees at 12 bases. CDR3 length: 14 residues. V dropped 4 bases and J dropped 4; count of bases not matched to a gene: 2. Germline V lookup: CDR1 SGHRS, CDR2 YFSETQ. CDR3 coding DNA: TGCGCCAGCAGCGGGGGACTAGCGGGAGAGACCCAGTACTTC. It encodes CASSGGLAGETQYF.

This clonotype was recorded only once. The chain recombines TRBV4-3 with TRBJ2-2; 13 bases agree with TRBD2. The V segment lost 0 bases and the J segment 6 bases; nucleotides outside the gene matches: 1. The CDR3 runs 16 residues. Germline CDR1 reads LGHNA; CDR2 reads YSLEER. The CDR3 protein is CASSQETSGGAGELFF. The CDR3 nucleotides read TGCGCCAGCAGCCAAGAAACTAGCGGGGGGGCCGGGGAGCTGTTTTTT.

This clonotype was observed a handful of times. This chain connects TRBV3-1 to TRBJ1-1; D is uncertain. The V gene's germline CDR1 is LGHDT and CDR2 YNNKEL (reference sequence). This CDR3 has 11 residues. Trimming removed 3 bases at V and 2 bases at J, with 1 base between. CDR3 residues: CASSHNTEAFF. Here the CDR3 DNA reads TGTGCCAGCAGCCATAACACTGAAGCTTTCTTT.

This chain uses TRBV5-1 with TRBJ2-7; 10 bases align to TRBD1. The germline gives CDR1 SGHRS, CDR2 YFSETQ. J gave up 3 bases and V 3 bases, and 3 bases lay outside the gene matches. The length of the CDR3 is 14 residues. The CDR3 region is CASSYGQGGYEQYF. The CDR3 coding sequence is TGCGCCAGCAGCTACGGACAGGGGGGCTACGAGCAGTACTTC.

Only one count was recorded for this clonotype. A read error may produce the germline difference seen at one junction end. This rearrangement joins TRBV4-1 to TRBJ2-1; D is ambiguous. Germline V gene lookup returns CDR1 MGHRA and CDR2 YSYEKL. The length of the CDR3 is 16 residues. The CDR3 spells CASSHSGWSSYNDQFF. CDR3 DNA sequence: TGCGCCAGCAGCCATTCTGGATGGAGCTCCTACAATGACCAGTTCTTC.

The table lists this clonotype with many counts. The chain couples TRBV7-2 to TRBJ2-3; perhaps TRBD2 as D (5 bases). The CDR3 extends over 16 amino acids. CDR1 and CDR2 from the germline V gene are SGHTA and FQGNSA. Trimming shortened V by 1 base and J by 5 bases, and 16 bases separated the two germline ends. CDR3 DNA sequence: TGTGCCAGCAGCTTAGACCCTCCTCCTGCGGGAGATACGCAGTATTTT. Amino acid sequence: CASSLDPPPAGDTQYF.

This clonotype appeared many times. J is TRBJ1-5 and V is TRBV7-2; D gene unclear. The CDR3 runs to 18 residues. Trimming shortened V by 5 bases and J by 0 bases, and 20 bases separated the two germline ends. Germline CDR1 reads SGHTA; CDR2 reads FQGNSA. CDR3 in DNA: TGTGCCAGCAGCCCTGCCGGCCCGGGAACCTATAGCAATCAGCCCCAGCATTTT. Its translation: CASSPAGPGTYSNQPQHF.

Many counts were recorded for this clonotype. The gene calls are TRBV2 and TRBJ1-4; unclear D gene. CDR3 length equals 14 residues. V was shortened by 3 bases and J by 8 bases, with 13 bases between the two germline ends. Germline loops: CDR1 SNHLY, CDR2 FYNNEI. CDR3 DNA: TGTGCCAGCAGTGAGGCCCGCTCGTGGGAAAAACTGTTTTTT. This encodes CASSEARSWEKLFF.

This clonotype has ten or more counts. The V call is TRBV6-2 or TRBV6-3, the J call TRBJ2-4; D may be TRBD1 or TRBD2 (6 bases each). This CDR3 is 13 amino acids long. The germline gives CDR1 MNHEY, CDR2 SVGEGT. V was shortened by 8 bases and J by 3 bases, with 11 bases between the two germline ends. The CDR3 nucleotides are TGTGCCAGCGCGCGGGACAACAAAAACATTCAGTACTTC. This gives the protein CASARDNKNIQYF.

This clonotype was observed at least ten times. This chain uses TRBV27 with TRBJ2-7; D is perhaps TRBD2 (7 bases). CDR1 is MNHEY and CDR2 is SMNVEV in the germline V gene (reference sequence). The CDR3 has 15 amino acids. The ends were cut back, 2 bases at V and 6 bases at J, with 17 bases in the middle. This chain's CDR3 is CASSLGGGALTEQYV. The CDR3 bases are TGTGCCAGCAGTTTAGGGGGGGGCGCATTAACCGAGCAGTACGTC.

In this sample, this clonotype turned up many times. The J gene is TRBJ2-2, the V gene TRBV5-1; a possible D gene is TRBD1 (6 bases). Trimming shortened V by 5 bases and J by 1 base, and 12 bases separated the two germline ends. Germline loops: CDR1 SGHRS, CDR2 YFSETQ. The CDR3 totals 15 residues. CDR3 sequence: CASRVTGKNTGELFF. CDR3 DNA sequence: TGCGCCAGCAGAGTCACAGGGAAGAACACCGGGGAGCTGTTTTTT.

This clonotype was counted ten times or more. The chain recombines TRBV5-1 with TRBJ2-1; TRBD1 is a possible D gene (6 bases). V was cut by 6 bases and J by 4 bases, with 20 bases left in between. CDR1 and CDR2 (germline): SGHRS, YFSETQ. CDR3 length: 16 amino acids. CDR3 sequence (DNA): TGCGCCAGCATCCCCGGCCCGGGACAAAGTTACAATGAGCAGTTCTTC. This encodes CASIPGPGQSYNEQFF.

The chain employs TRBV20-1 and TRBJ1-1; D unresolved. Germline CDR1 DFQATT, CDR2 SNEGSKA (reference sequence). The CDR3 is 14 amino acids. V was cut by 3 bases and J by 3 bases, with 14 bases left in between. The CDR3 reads CSASGRILDTEAFF. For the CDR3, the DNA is TGCAGTGCTAGTGGACGGATTCTTGACACTGAAGCTTTCTTT.